This TCR beta chain is from a study of blood T cell repertoires in COVID-19. Authors' methods: Nucleated cell counts were estimated from reference gene primer amplification. The assay was immunoSEQ multiplex PCR, and TCRdb's table has in-frame clones only and misses some. The V and J calls and clone size come from that table; D and trimming were worked out from the DNA. The sample records around 71,000 clones, roughly 80% being singletons. The TCR originated in a man aged 65 to 79 with acute or convalescent COVID-19. Sequencing was carried out using peripheral blood.

This CDR3 reads CASSLRGDSNQPQHF. The CDR3, as DNA: TGTGCCAGCAGCTTGAGAGGAGATAGCAATCAGCCCCAGCATTTT. V is TRBV5-5 and J is TRBJ1-5; the D is unclear. CDR1 is SGHKS and CDR2 is YYEKEE in the germline V gene (reference sequence). Trimming cost V 1 base and J 0 bases, with 8 bases left between them. CDR3 size: 15 residues.